This T cell receptor (beta chain) was observed in a study of a mutant IDH1 vaccine in newly diagnosed glioma (dated by TCRdb to about 2021). Concerning the study at large: Vaccination started 4-6 weeks after radiotherapy alone, or was given together with temozolomide cycles in the groups whose treatment included chemotherapy. Of the roughly 32 treated patients, around 62% were male and about 40% were female, and a mean age of 40.4 years was recorded. Prior to enrollment, standard therapy consisting of radiotherapy alone, temozolomide alone, or radiochemotherapy with temozolomide had been administered to patients, with the combination being received by most patients. The week-35 safety follow-up took place at visit V12, and the week-47 end of study took place at visit V13. Peripheral blood was drawn at six visits: V03 (baseline), V05, V07, V10, V12 and V13. Longitudinal TCRB deep sequencing was done for 25 treated patients, wherever samples were available for exploratory analyses.

What the study reported, not specific to this receptor: Pseudoprogression seemed to be unrelated to changes in the top peripheral T cell clonotypes found by TCRB sequencing. The authors stated that sample limitations prevented analyses of patient blood samples from being reproduced. Selection of PBMC samples for TCRB deep sequencing was based on availability. Immune responses induced by the vaccine were seen in more than 85% of patients across multiple MHC alleles.

This clone was seen a handful of times. It has no known antigen specificity. No base quality information exists; no much larger clone differs at one position. The library came from the immunoSEQ multiplex PCR assay. Rearranged TCR beta chain sequences were amplified with the hsTCRB Kit following the manufacturer's protocol. Sequencing of TCRB libraries was carried out on an Illumina MiSeq. The study's processing was this. Demultiplexing, trimming and gene mapping were performed with the kit vendor's proprietary platform. TCRdb obtained this table from immuneACCESS and retained in-frame rearrangements with V and J assigned. These tables miss some clones; where compared with another copy, unresolved V genes account for less than half of the shortfall, and the remainder is unexplained. V, J and clone size are taken as reported in that table, and D and trimming were inferred from the DNA itself. The sample records some 60,000 clones, more than 80% of which are singletons. The leading ten clones occupy 5.4% of the sample.

The time point label for this specimen denotes: week 35, safety follow-up. A 20-mer mutant IDH1 peptide at 300 micrograms in Montanide made up each vaccine dose, which was injected subcutaneously together with topical imiquimod. Across visits V03 through V10, patients got a total of eight vaccinations, given in weeks 1, 3, 5, 7, 11, 15, 19 and 23. All donors had newly diagnosed IDH1-mutant astrocytomas of WHO grade 3 or 4 that showed loss of nuclear ATRX. The samples were drawn from NOA16, a multicentre, single-arm, open-label phase I trial in Germany that tested a mutant IDH1 peptide vaccine in humans for the first time. Genomic DNA for TCRB sequencing was isolated from EDTA blood with the DNeasy Blood and Tissue Kit. The germline V gene yields SGHDT for CDR1 and YYEEEE for CDR2. V lost 2 bases and J lost 0 bases; the stretch between them is 12 bases long. The CDR3, cysteine through phenylalanine, is 17 amino acids long. Only CDR3 DNA is held: 51 bases, read in frame from base 1.

The rearrangement joined TRBV5-6 to TRBJ2-6, with TRBD1 tentatively as D gene (5 bases match). Sequences were derived from PBMCs, sampled from a glioma patient whose treatment included an IDH1 peptide vaccine. The clonotype was recovered from a man in his forties with glioma. The DNA is TGTGCCAGCAGCTTACCAGGGTTGGGCTCTGGGGCCAACGTCCTGACTTTC. Translated, it gives CASSLPGLGSGANVLTF.